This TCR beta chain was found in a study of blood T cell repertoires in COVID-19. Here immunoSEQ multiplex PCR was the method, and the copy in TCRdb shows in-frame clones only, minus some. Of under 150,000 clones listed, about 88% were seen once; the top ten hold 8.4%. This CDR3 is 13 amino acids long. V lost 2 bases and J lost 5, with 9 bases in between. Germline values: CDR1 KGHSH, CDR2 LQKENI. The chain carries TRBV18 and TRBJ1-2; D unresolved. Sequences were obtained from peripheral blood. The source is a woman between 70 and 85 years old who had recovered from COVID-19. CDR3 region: CASSPSRGYGYTF. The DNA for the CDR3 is TGTGCCAGCTCACCATCTCGAGGGTATGGCTACACCTTC. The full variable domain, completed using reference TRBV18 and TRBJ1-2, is NAGVMQNPRHLVRRRGQEARLRCSPMKGHSHVYWYRQLPEEGLKFMVYLQKENIIDESGMPKERFSAEFPKEGPSILRIQQVVRGDSAAYFCASSPSRGYGYTFGSGTRLTVV.